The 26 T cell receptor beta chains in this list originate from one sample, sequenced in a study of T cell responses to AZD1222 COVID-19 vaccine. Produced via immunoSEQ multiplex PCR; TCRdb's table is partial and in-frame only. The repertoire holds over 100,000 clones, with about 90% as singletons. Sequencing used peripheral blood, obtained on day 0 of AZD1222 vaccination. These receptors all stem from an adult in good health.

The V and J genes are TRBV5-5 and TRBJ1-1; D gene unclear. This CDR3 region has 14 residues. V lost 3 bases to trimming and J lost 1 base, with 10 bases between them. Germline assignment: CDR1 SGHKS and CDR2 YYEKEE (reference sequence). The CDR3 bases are TGTGCCAGCAGCTATGACTGGAGGAACACTGAAGCTTTCTTT. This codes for CASSYDWRNTEAFF. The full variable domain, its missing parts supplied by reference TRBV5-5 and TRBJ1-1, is DAGVTQSPTHLIKTRGQQVTLRCSPISGHKSVSWYQQVLGQGPQFIFQYYEKEERGRGNFPDRFSARQFPNYSSELNVNALLLGDSALYLCASSYDWRNTEAFFGQGTRLTVV.

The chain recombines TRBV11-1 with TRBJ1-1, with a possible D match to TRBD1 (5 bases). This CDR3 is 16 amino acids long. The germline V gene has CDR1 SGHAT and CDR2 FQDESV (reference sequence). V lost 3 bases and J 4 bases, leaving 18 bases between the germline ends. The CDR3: CASSFMQGAGSTEAFF. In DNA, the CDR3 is TGTGCCAGCAGCTTTATGCAGGGCGCCGGGTCCACTGAAGCTTTCTTT.

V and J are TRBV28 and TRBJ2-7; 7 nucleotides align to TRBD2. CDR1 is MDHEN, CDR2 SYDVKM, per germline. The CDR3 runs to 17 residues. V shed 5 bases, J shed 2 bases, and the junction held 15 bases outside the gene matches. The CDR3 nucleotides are TGTGCCAGCAGTCCCGAGGCGGGGGACGCCCCCCCCTACGAGCAGTACTTC. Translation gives CASSPEAGDAPPYEQYF.

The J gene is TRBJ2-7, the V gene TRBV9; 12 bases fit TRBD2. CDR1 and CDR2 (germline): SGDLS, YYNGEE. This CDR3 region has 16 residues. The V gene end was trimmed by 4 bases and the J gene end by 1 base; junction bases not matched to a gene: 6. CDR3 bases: TGTGCCAGCAGCCCTAGCGGGAGGGTTTCATCCTACGAGCAGTACTTC. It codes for CASSPSGRVSSYEQYF.

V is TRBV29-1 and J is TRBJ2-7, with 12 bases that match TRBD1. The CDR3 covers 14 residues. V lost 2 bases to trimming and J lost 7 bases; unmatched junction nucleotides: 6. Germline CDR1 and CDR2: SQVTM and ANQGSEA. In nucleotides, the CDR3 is TGCAGCGTTGAATCCGGGACAGGGGGCCGGGAGCAGTACTTC. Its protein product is CSVESGTGGREQYF.

The CDR3 DNA follows: TGTGCCAGTAGTTCGCCGGGACTAGCGGAATCAGATACGCAGTATTTT. It specifies CASSSPGLAESDTQYF. The rearrangement links TRBV19 to TRBJ2-3; 11 nucleotides align to TRBD2. Trimming took 5 bases from V and 4 from J; bases not matched to a gene: 8. This CDR3 has 16 amino acids. Germline V gene lookup returns CDR1 LNHDA and CDR2 SQIVND (reference sequence). The entire variable domain, with the rest obtained from reference TRBV19 and TRBJ2-3, is as follows: DGGITQSPKYLFRKEGQNVTLSCEQNLNHDAMYWYRQDPGQGLRLIYYSQIVNDFQKGDIAEGYSVSREKKESFPLTVTSAQKNPTAFYLCASSSPGLAESDTQYFGPGTRLTVL.

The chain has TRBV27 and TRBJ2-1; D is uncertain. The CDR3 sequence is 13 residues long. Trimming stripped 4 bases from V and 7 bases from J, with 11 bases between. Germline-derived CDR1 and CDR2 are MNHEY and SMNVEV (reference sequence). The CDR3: CASSSGPGNEQFF. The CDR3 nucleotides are TGTGCCAGCAGTTCGGGCCCAGGAAATGAGCAGTTCTTC.

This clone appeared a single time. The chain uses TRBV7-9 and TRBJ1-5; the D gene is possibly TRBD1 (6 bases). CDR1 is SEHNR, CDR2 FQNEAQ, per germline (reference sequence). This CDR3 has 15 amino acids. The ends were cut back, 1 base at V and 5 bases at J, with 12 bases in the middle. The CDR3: CASSLDLAGDQPQHF. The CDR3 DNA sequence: TGTGCCAGCAGCTTAGACTTGGCAGGGGATCAGCCCCAGCATTTT.

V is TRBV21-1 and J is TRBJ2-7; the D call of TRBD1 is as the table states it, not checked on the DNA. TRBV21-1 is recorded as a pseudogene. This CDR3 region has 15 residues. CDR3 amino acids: CASRPRAGVFYEQYF. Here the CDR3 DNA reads TGTGCCAGCAGGCCCCGGGCAGGGGTCTTCTACGAGCAGTACTTC.

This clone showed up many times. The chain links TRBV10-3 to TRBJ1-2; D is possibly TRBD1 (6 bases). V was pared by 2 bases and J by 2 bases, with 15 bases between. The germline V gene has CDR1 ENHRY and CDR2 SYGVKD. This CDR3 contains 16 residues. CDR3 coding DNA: TGTGCCATCAGTGAGGTCAGGGGAGGGGGAAACTATGGCTACACCTTC. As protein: CAISEVRGGGNYGYTF.

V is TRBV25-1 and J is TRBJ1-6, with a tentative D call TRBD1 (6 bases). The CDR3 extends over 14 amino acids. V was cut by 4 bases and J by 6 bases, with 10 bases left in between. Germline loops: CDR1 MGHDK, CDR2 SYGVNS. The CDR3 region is CASSVPGVNSPLHF. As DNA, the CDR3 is TGTGCCAGCAGTGTACCAGGGGTTAATTCACCCCTCCACTTT.

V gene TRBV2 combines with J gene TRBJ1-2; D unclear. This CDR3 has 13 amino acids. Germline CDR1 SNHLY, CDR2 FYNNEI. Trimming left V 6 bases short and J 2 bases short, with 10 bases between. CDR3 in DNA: TGTGCCAGCAGCCTTGACGGGAACTATGGCTACACCTTC. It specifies CASSLDGNYGYTF.

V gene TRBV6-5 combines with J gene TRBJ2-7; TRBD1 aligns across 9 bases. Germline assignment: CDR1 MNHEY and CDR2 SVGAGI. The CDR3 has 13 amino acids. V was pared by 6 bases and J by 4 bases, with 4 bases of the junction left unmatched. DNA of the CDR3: TGTGCCAGCAGCCTGGGACAGGGATACGAGCAGTACTTC. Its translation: CASSLGQGYEQYF.

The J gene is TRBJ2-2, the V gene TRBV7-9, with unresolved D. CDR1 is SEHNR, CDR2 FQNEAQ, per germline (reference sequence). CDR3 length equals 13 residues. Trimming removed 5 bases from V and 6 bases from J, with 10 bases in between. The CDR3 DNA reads TGTGCCAGCAGCCTTGAGGCTGCCGGGGAGCTGTTTTTT. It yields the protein CASSLEAAGELFF.

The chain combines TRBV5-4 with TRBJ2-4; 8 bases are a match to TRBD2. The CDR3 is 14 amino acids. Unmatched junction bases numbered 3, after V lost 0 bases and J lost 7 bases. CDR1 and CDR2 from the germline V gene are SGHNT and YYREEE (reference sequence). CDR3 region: CASSLGGGRNIQYF. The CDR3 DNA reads TGTGCCAGCAGCTTGGGAGGCGGGAGGAACATTCAGTACTTC.

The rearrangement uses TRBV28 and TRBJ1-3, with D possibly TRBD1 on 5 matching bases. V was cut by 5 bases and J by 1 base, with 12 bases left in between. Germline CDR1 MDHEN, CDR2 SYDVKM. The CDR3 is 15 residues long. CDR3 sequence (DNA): TGTGCCAGCAGTGATACGGGGGGGTCTGGAAACACCATATATTTT. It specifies CASSDTGGSGNTIYF.

The CDR3, as DNA: TGTGCCAGCAGCCCACGGGAGGGGGGCTTCTCCTATAATTCACCCCTCCACTTT. The encoded protein is CASSPREGGFSYNSPLHF. The V and J genes are TRBV7-6 and TRBJ1-6; TRBD1 might be the D (6 bases). This CDR3 comprises 18 residues. Germline V lookup: CDR1 SGHVS, CDR2 FNYEAQ. Trimming removed 5 bases from V and 0 bases from J, with 17 bases in between.

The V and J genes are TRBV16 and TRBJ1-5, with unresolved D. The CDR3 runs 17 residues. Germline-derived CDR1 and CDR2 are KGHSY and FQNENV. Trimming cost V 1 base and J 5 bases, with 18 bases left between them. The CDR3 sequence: CASSQYAGSYEDQPQHF. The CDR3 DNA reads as TGTGCCAGCAGCCAATACGCAGGTTCTTATGAGGATCAGCCCCAGCATTTT.

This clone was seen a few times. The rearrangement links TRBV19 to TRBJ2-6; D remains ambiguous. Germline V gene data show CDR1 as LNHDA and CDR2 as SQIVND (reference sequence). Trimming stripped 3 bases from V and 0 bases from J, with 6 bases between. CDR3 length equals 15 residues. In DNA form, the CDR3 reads TGTGCCAGTAGTATTTTTGACTCTGGGGCCAACGTCCTGACTTTC. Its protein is CASSIFDSGANVLTF.

This CDR3 is CASSTQGTSGNTIYF. In DNA, the CDR3 is TGCGCCAGCAGCACACAGGGTACTTCGGGAAACACCATATATTTT. The genes are TRBV5-1 and TRBJ1-3; D might be TRBD1 (6 bases). Germline V lookup: CDR1 SGHRS, CDR2 YFSETQ. Trimming removed 4 bases from V and 4 bases from J, with 15 bases in between. The CDR3 loop spans 15 amino acids.

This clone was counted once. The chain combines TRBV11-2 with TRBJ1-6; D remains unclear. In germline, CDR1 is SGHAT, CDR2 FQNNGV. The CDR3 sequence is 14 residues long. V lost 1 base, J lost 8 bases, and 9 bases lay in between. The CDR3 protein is CASSLGRTYSPLHF. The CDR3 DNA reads TGTGCCAGCAGCTTAGGCAGAACTTATTCACCCCTCCACTTT.

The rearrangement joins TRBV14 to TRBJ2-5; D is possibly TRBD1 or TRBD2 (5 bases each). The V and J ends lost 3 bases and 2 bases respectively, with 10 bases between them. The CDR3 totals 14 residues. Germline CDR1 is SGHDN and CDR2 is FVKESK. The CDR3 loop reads CASSQGPGQETQYF. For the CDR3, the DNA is TGTGCCAGCAGCCAGGGGCCGGGACAAGAGACCCAGTACTTC.

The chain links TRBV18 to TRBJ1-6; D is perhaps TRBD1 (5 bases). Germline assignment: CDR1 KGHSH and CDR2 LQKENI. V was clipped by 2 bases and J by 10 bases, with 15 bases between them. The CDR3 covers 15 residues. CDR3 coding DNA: TGTGCCAGCTCACCATTGGGGGACCTTGGATCACCCCTCCACTTT. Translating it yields CASSPLGDLGSPLHF. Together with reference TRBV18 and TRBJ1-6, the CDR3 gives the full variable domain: NAGVMQNPRHLVRRRGQEARLRCSPMKGHSHVYWYRQLPEEGLKFMVYLQKENIIDESGMPKERFSAEFPKEGPSILRIQQVVRGDSAAYFCASSPLGDLGSPLHFGNGTRLTVT.

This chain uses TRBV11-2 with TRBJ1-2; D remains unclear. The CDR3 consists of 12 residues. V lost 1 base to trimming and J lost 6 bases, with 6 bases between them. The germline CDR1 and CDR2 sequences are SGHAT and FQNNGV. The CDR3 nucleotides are TGTGCCAGCAGCTTAGGCGGGGATGGCTACACCTTC. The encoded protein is CASSLGGDGYTF.

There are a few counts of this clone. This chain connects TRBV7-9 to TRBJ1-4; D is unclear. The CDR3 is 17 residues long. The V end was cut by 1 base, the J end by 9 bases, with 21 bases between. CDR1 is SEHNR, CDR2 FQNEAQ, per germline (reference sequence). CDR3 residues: CASSLEVPGRDVKKLFF. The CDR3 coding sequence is TGTGCCAGCAGCTTAGAGGTGCCCGGACGCGACGTGAAAAAACTGTTTTTT.

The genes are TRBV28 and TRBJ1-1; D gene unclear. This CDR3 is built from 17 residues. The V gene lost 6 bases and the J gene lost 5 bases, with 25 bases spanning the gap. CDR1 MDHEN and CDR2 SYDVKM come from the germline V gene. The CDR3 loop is CASSIPFVSRGETEAFF. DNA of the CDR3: TGTGCCAGCAGCATTCCGTTCGTTAGTCGGGGAGAGACTGAAGCTTTCTTT.